This entry describes one T cell receptor (beta chain). Its antigen remains unknown. The sample carries other DNA sequences with the same CDR3. This sample is part of a study of beta chain features in type 1 diabetes. The study, taken as a whole, reports: Shortening that was moderate but significant affected the TCRB CDR3s of Type 1 diabetes patients in all four CD4+ subsets.

Trimming shortened V by 0 bases and J by 4 bases, and 3 bases separated the two germline ends. CDR1 and CDR2 from the germline V gene are MGHRA and YSYEKL. The CDR3 totals 12 residues. Expressed TCRB transcripts got sequenced, as all isolated RNA was reverse transcribed. The table came from immunoSEQ multiplex PCR; TCRdb's copy has only in-frame clones and leaves some out. Of 220,000 or so clones listed, roughly two thirds are singletons. The sample taken for sequencing was naive CD4+ T cells from blood. The source is a man aged 25-45 years in good health. The genes are TRBV4-1 and TRBJ1-1, with D unclear. The CDR3 region has the DNA TGCGCCAGCAGCCAAGATCGCACTGAAGCTTTCTTT. It encodes CASSQDRTEAFF.